The next 17 T cell receptor beta chains were all read from a single sample in a study of ipilimumab plus nivolumab after autologous stem cell transplantation. Assay used: immunoSEQ multiplex PCR; TCRdb lists only in-frame clones, some missing. The sample includes about 12,000 clones, more than 65% of them seen just once. This specimen was PBMCs, taken in a trial of ipilimumab plus nivolumab as post-transplant consolidation. These receptor sequences come from a male donor with diffuse large B-cell lymphoma.

This clone turned up a few times. V usage is TRBV28 and J usage is TRBJ1-2, with D unresolved. The CDR3 consists of 14 residues. Germline CDR1 MDHEN, CDR2 SYDVKM. Trimming cost V 2 bases and J 4 bases, with 11 bases left between them. The CDR3 loop reads CASSLGRGSYGYTF. DNA of the CDR3: TGTGCCAGCAGTTTAGGGAGAGGGAGCTATGGCTACACCTTC.

A single count supports this clone. This chain links TRBV15 with TRBJ1-2, with D unclear. From germline, CDR1 is LNHNV and CDR2 YYDKDF (reference sequence). Trimming cost V 5 bases and J 2 bases, with 15 bases left between them. The CDR3 runs 15 residues. For the CDR3, the DNA is TGTGCCACCAGCCCGGCAATGGGCGGGAACTATGGCTACACCTTC. It yields the protein CATSPAMGGNYGYTF.

There are a few counts of this clone. The rearrangement uses TRBV27 and TRBJ2-5, with no clear D. The CDR3 has 13 residues. The V and J ends lost 6 bases and 5 bases respectively, with 13 bases between them. Per the germline V gene, CDR1 is MNHEY and CDR2 is SMNVEV (reference sequence). Written as DNA, the CDR3 is TGTGCCAGCAGCTCAAACCCCCGGGAGACCCAGTACTTC. Its translation is CASSSNPRETQYF.

This clone was observed a handful of times. The chain employs TRBV7-2 and TRBJ2-3; TRBD2 matches at 9 bases. Trimming removed 4 bases from V and 3 bases from J; junction bases left unmatched: 8. Germline CDR1 reads SGHTA; CDR2 reads FQGNSA. The CDR3 is made up of 16 amino acids. As DNA, the CDR3 is TGTGCCAGCAGCTCAGGGGGTAGCGGGAGTACAGATACGCAGTATTTT. Protein sequence: CASSSGGSGSTDTQYF.

The rearrangement joins TRBV14 to TRBJ2-7; the match to TRBD2 covers 10 bases. Germline V lookup: CDR1 SGHDN, CDR2 FVKESK. V shed 3 bases and J 3 bases; nucleotides not matched to a gene: 2. This CDR3 spans 14 amino acids. CDR3 sequence reads: CASSHTSGIYEQYF. As DNA, the CDR3 is TGTGCCAGCAGCCACACTAGCGGGATCTACGAGCAGTACTTC.

With regard to this clone: Its ends do not fully match the called genes, so a read error is possible. The sample contains more than one DNA sequence encoding this CDR3. The chain has TRBV29-1 and TRBJ1-1, with D perhaps matching TRBD1 (6 bases). Per germline, CDR1 SQVTM and CDR2 ANQGSEA. The CDR3 consists of 13 residues. DNA of the CDR3: TGCAGCGTTGAAGCCCCAGGGGTGACTGAAGCCTTCTTT. Residues: CSVEAPGVTEAFF.

The chain recombines TRBV11-2 with TRBJ1-2; D remains unclear. Trimming removed 0 bases from V and 8 bases from J, with 7 bases in between. CDR3 length: 12 amino acids. The germline CDR1 and CDR2 sequences are SGHAT and FQNNGV. The CDR3 loop reads CASSLETRGYTF. The CDR3 DNA sequence: TGTGCCAGCAGCTTAGAGACGAGGGGCTACACCTTC.

This chain uses TRBV25-1 with TRBJ1-2; 8 bases fit TRBD1. From germline, CDR1 is MGHDK and CDR2 SYGVNS. The CDR3 runs 15 residues. V shed 4 bases, J shed 3 bases, and the junction held 7 bases outside the gene matches. Written as DNA, the CDR3 is TGTGCCAGCAGTGGGGTCGTACAGGGGGACTATGGCTACACCTTC. Protein sequence: CASSGVVQGDYGYTF.

The chain couples TRBV6-1 to TRBJ2-3, with TRBD2 matching 10 bases. Unmatched junction bases numbered 12, after V lost 0 bases and J lost 0 bases. CDR1 and CDR2 (germline): MNHNS, SASEGT. The CDR3 runs 20 residues. The CDR3 loop is CASSEAASGGPSSSTDTQYF. The CDR3 DNA sequence: TGTGCCAGCAGTGAAGCGGCTAGCGGGGGACCCTCGTCTAGCACAGATACGCAGTATTTT.

This sequence joins TRBV7-2 and TRBJ2-7, with D hard to call. Germline V lookup: CDR1 SGHTA, CDR2 FQGNSA. Trimming took off 1 base at V and 3 bases at J, with 10 bases between the two ends. CDR3 size: 14 residues. In DNA form, the CDR3 reads TGTGCCAGCAGCTTAGTTACCCCTAGCTACGAGCAGTACTTC. It is translated as CASSLVTPSYEQYF.

The V call is TRBV27, the J call TRBJ1-4; D unresolved. This CDR3 has 13 residues. Trimming stripped 5 bases from V and 10 bases from J, with 14 bases between. The germline CDR1 and CDR2 sequences are MNHEY and SMNVEV (reference sequence). CDR3 in amino acids: CASSPPDWRKLFF. The CDR3 coding sequence is TGTGCCAGCAGTCCCCCGGACTGGAGAAAACTGTTTTTT. Full variable domain (rest looked up from reference TRBV27 and TRBJ1-4): EAQVTQNPRYLITVTGKKLTVTCSQNMNHEYMSWYRQDPGLGLRQIYYSMNVEVTDKGDVPEGYKVSRKEKRNFPLILESPSPNQTSLYFCASSPPDWRKLFFGSGTQLSVL.

This clone was seen a handful of times. The chain links TRBV9 to TRBJ1-1; D gene ambiguous. V gave up 1 base and J gave up 5 bases, with 15 bases separating them. This CDR3 spans 15 amino acids. Germline CDR1 and CDR2: SGDLS and YYNGEE. The CDR3 spells CASSVTDGAGTEAFF. The CDR3 coding sequence is TGTGCCAGCAGCGTAACCGACGGTGCGGGGACTGAAGCTTTCTTT.

CDR3 sequence reads: CASSRRTIERTLAGELFF. Here the CDR3 DNA reads TGCGCCAGCAGCCGCCGAACTATTGAACGGACGCTGGCCGGGGAGCTGTTTTTT. The gene calls are TRBV4-1 and TRBJ2-2; D is unclear. The germline V gene has CDR1 MGHRA and CDR2 YSYEKL. The CDR3 sequence is 18 residues long. The V gene lost 4 bases and the J gene lost 6 bases, with 24 bases spanning the gap.

The V gene is TRBV29-1, the J gene TRBJ2-1; the match to TRBD1 covers 9 bases. This CDR3 spans 16 amino acids. Germline V CDR1 and CDR2: SQVTM, ANQGSEA. J gave up 3 bases and V 6 bases, and 12 bases lay outside the gene matches. The DNA for the CDR3 is TGCAGCGTACTAACCGGGACAGGGTTGTACTACAATGAGCAGTTCTTC. Translating it yields CSVLTGTGLYYNEQFF.

The chain links TRBV4-3 to TRBJ1-5; 10 nucleotides line up with TRBD1. Germline V gene data show CDR1 as LGHNA and CDR2 as YSLEER. The length of the CDR3 is 15 residues. V gave up 5 bases and J gave up 4 bases; unmatched junction bases: 5. The CDR3 bases are TGCGCCAGCAGCTTGGGACAGGGGTTAAATCAGCCCCAGCATTTT. It codes for CASSLGQGLNQPQHF.

By proportion, this clone is large. The DNA of the CDR3 is TGTGCCAGCAGCTTAACCCCTGCCCCTGGAAACACCATATATTTT. Encoded protein: CASSLTPAPGNTIYF. The chain carries TRBV7-2 and TRBJ1-3; D is ambiguous. Germline CDR1 reads SGHTA; CDR2 reads FQGNSA. With 2 bases removed from V and 2 bases from J, the gap between germline ends came to 10 bases. CDR3 size: 15 residues.

This clone was seen ten or more times. This chain joins TRBV5-1 and TRBJ1-1; D is uncertain. The V gene lost 0 bases and the J gene lost 7 bases, with 13 bases spanning the gap. The CDR3 covers 14 residues. Germline V lookup: CDR1 SGHRS, CDR2 YFSETQ. CDR3 region: CASSLELGGVEAFF. The CDR3 region has the DNA TGCGCCAGCAGCTTGGAATTGGGTGGGGTTGAAGCTTTCTTT.